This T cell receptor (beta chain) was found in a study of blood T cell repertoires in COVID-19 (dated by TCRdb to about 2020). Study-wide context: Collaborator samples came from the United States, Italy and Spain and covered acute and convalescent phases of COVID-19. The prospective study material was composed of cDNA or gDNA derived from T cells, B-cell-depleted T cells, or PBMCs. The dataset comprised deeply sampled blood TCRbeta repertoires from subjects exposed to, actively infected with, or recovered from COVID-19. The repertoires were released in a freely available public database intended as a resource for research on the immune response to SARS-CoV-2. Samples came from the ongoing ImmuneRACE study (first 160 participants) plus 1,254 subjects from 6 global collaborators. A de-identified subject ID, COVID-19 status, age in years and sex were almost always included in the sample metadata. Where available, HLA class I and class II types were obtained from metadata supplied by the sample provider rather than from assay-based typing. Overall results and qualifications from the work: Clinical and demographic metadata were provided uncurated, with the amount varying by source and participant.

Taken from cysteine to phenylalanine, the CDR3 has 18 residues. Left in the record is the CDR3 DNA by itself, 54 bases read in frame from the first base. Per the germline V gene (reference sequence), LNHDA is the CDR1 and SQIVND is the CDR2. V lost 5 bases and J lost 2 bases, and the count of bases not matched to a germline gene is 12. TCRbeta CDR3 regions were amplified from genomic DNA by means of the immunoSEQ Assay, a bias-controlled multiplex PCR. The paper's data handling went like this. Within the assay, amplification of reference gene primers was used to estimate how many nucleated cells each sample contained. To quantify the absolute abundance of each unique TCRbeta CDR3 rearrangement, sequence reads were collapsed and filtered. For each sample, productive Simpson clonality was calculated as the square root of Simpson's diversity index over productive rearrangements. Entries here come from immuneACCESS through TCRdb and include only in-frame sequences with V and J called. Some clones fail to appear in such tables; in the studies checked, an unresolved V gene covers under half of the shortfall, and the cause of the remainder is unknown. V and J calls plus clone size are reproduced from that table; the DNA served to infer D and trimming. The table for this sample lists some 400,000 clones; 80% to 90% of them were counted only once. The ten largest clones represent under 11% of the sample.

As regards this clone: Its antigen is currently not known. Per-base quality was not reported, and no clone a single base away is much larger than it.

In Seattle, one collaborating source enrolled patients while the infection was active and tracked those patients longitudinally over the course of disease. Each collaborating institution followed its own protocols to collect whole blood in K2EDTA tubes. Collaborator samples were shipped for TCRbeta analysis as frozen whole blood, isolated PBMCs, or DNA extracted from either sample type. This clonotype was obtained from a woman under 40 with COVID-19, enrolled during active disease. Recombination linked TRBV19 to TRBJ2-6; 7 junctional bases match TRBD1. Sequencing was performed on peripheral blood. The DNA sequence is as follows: TGTGCCAGTAGTGGCAGGACAGGAGGTCCCCCTGGGGCCAACGTCCTGACTTTC. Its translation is CASSGRTGGPPGANVLTF.